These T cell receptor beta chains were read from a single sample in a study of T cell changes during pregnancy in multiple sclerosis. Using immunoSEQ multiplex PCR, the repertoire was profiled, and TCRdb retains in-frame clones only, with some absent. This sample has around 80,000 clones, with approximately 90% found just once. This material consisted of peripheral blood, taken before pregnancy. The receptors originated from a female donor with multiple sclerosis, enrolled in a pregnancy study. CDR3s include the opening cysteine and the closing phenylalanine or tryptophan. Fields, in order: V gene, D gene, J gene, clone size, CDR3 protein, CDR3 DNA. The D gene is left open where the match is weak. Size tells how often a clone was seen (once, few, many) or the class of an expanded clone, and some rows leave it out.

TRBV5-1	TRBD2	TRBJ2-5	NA	CASSLSGGAQETQYF	TGCGCCAGCAGCTTGAGCGGGGGGGCCCAAGAGACCCAGTACTTC
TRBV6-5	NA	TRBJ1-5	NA	CASRTGSQPQHF	TGTGCCAGCCGGACGGGGAGTCAGCCCCAGCATTTT
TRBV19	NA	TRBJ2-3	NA	CASSIEEGGTQYF	TGTGCCAGTAGTATAGAGGAGGGTGGAACGCAGTATTTT
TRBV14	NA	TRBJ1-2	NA	CASSQARGALYGYTF	TGTGCCAGCAGCCAAGCGCGGGGGGCCCTTTATGGCTACACCTTC
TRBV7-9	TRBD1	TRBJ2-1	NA	CASRSSPWDRGDEQFF	TGTGCCAGCAGATCGTCCCCCTGGGACAGGGGTGATGAGCAGTTCTTC
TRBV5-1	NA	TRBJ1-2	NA	CASSSTTGSYGDSYTF	TGCGCCAGCAGTAGTACAACAGGGAGTTACGGCGATAGCTACACCTTC
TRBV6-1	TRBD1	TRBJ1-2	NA	CASRDRDYGYTF	TGTGCCAGCCGGGACAGGGACTATGGCTACACCTTC
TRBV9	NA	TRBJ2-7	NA	CASSVGVGETYEQYF	TGTGCCAGCAGCGTTGGGGTCGGGGAGACCTACGAGCAGTACTTC
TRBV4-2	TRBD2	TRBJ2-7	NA	CASSLGLAGGYEQYF	TGTGCCAGCAGCCTCGGACTAGCGGGGGGCTACGAGCAGTACTTC
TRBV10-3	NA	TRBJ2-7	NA	CAISRGLSDYEQYF	TGTGCCATCAGTCGAGGCCTCTCGGACTACGAGCAGTACTTC
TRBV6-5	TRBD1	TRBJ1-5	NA	CASSPWDSGQPQHF	TGTGCCAGCAGCCCTTGGGACAGTGGTCAGCCCCAGCATTTT
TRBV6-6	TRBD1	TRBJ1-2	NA	CASSSQDRAVSYTF	TGTGCCAGCAGTTCCCAAGACAGGGCGGTCAGCTACACCTTC
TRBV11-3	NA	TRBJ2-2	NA	CASSPDWTGELFF	TGTGCCAGCAGCCCAGACTGGACCGGGGAGCTGTTTTTT
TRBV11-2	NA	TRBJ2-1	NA	CASSFIGSSYNEQFF	TGTGCCAGCAGCTTCATCGGGAGCTCCTACAATGAGCAGTTCTTC
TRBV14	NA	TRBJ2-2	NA	CASSQVTVPGELFF	TGTGCCAGCAGCCAAGTCACGGTTCCCGGGGAGCTGTTTTTT
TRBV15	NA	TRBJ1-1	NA	CATSGELMNTEAFF	TGTGCCACCAGCGGGGAGCTCATGAACACTGAAGCTTTCTTT
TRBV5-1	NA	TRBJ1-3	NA	CASTETGPSSGNTIYF	TGCGCCAGCACTGAAACAGGCCCGAGCTCTGGAAACACCATATATTTT
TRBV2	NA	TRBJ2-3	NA	CASTSPGSTDTQYF	TGTGCCAGCACTAGTCCGGGGTCAACAGATACGCAGTATTTT
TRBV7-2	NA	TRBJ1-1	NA	CASSFLGGNTEAFF	TGTGCCAGCAGCTTCTTAGGGGGGAACACTGAAGCTTTCTTT
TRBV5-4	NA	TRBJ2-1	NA	CASSPSSYNEQFF	TGTGCCAGCAGCCCCAGCTCCTACAATGAGCAGTTCTTC
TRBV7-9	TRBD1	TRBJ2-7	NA	CASSLLRGSGTGVSYEQYF	TGTGCCAGCAGCTTATTAAGGGGGTCCGGGACAGGGGTCTCCTACGAGCAGTACTTC
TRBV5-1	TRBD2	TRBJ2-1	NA	CASSLLSSGGAPAQFF	TGCGCCAGCAGCTTGCTGTCTAGCGGGGGGGCCCCTGCGCAGTTCTTC
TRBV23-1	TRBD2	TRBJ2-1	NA	CASTRTSGGGPSDEQFF	TGCGCCAGCACCCGGACTAGCGGGGGGGGTCCTTCTGATGAGCAGTTCTTC
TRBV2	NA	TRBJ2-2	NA	CASSRENTGELFF	TGTGCCAGCAGTCGAGAGAACACCGGGGAGCTGTTTTTT
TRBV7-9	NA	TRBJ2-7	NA	CASSFGTGGVYEQYF	TGTGCCAGCAGTTTTGGAACAGGCGGGGTCTACGAGCAGTACTTC
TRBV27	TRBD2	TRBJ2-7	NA	CASRKTSGSSYEQYF	TGTGCCAGCAGGAAAACTAGCGGGTCCTCCTACGAGCAGTACTTC
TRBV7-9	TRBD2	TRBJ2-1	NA	CASSLSLAGNNEQFF	TGTGCCAGCAGCTTGTCACTAGCGGGGAACAATGAGCAGTTCTTC
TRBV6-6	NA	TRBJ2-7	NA	CASSYSAGEGDEQYF	TGTGCCAGCAGTTACTCGGCAGGGGAAGGTGACGAGCAGTACTTC
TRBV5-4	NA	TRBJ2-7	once	CASSLLSTQQYF	TGTGCCAGCAGCTTGCTGAGTACCCAGCAGTACTTC
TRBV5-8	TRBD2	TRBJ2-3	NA	CASSLWIGAGGTDTQYF	TGTGCCAGCAGCTTGTGGATCGGGGCGGGGGGGACAGATACGCAGTATTTT
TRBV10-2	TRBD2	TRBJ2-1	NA	CASSGLAGGPEQFF	TGCGCCAGCAGCGGACTAGCGGGGGGGCCTGAGCAGTTCTTC
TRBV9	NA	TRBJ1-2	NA	CASSASAGTDPYGYTF	TGTGCCAGCAGCGCCAGCGCCGGGACTGATCCGTATGGCTACACCTTC
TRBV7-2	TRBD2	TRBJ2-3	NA	CASSLEGRGGGTQYF	TGTGCCAGCAGCTTAGAGGGACGGGGGGGAGGTACGCAGTATTTT
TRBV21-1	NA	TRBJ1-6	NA	CASSMGQENSPLHF	TGTGCCAGCAGCATGGGTCAGGAAAATTCACCCCTCCACTTT
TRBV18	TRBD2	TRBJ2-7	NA	CASSLRAGEVLCEQYF	TGTGCCAGCTCATTACGGGCGGGGGAAGTTCTATGTGAGCAGTACTTC
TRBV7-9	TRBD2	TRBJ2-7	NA	CASSLGTSWDEQYF	TGTGCCAGCAGCCTCGGGACTAGTTGGGACGAGCAGTACTTC
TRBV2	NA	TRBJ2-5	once	CASKGIMETQYF	TGTGCCAGCAAGGGGATTATGGAGACCCAGTACTTC
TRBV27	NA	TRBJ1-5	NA	CASSSQGARVQPQHF	TGTGCCAGCAGTTCACAGGGTGCGAGGGTCCAGCCCCAGCATTTT
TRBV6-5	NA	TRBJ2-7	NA	CASSYSRGDYEQYF	TGTGCCAGCAGTTACTCTCGGGGAGACTACGAGCAGTACTTC
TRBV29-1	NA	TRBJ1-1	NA	CSVEMTLPNSRLGGNTEAFF	TGCAGCGTTGAGATGACACTTCCGAACTCGAGACTGGGGGGGAACACTGAAGCTTTCTTT
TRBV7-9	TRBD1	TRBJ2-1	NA	CASSLGWTGKTYNEQFF	TGTGCCAGCAGCCTAGGGTGGACAGGGAAGACCTACAATGAGCAGTTCTTC
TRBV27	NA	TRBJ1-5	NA	CASSLRGGGQPQHF	TGTGCCAGCAGTTTGAGAGGGGGGGGTCAGCCCCAGCATTTT
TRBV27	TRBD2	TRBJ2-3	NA	CASSLIAGEITDTQYF	TGTGCCAGCAGTCTAATAGCGGGGGAGATCACAGATACGCAGTATTTT